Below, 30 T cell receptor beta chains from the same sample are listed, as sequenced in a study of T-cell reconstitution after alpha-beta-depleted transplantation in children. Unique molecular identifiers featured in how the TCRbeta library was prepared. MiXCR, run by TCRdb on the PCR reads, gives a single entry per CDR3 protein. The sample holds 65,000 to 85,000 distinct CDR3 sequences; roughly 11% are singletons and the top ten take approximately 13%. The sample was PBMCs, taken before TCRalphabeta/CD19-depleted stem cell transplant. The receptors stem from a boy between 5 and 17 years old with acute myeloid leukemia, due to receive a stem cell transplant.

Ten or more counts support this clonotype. The DNA of the CDR3 is TGCAGTGGACTAGCGGACTACCAAGAGACCCAGTACTTC. Protein sequence: CSGLADYQETQYF. This rearrangement joins TRBV20-1 to TRBJ2-5, with 9 bases lining up with TRBD2. There are 13 residues in the CDR3. Germline CDR1 and CDR2: DFQATT and SNEGSKA (reference sequence). The trim removed 7 bases at V and 0 bases at J, leaving 3 bases unmatched.

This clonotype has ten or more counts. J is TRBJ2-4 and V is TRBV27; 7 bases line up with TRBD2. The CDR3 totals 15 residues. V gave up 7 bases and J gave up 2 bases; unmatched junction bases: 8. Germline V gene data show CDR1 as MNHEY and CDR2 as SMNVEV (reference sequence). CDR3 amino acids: CASTSPGTTKNIQYF. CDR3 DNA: TGTGCCAGCACTTCCCCAGGGACTACCAAAAACATTCAGTACTTC.

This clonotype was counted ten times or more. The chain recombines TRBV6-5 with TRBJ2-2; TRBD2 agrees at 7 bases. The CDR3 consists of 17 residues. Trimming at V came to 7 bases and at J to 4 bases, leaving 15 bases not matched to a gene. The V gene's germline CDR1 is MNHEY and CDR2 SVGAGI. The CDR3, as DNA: TGTGCCAGCACCAACCGGGCTAGCGGACCTAGCACCGGGGAGCTGTTTTTT. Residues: CASTNRASGPSTGELFF.

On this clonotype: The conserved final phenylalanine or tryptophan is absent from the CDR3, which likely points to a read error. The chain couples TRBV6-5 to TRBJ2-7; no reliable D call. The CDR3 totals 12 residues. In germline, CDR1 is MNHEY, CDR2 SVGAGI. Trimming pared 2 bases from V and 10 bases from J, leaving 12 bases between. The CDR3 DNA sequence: TGTGCCAGCAGTTACAATTTGCGCGAACAGTACGGC. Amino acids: CASSYNLREQYG.

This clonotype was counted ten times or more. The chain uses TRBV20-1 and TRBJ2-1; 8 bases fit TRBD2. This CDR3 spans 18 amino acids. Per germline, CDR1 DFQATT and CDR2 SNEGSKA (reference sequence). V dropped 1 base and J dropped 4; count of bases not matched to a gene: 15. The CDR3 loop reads CSARGSGGRSLEYNEQFF. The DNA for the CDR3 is TGCAGTGCTAGAGGATCGGGCGGGAGGTCGCTTGAGTACAATGAGCAGTTCTTC.

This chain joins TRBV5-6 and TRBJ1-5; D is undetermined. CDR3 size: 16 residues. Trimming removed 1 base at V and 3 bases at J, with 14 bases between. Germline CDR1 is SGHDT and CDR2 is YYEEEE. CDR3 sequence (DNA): TGTGCCAGCAGCTTGCGGGGAGGGTTGAACAATCAGCCCCAGCATTTT. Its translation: CASSLRGGLNNQPQHF.

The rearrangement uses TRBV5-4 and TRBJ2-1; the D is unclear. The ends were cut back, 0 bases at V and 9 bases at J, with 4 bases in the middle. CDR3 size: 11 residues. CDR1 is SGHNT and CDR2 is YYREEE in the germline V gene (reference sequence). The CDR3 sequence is CASSLVGEQFF. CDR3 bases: TGTGCCAGCAGCTTGGTGGGTGAGCAGTTCTTC.

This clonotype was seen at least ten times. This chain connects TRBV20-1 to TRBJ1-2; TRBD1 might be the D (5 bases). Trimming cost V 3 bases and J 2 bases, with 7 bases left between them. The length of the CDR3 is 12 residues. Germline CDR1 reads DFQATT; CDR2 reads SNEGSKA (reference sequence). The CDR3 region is CSASNRNYGYTF. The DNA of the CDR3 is TGCAGTGCTAGTAACAGGAACTATGGCTACACCTTC.

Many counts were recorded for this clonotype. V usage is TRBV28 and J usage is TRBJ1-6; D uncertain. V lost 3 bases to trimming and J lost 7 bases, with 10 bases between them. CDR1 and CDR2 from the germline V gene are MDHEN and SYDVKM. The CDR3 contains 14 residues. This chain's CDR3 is CASSFGVKNSPLHF. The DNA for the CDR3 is TGTGCCAGCAGTTTCGGGGTAAAGAATTCACCCCTCCACTTT.

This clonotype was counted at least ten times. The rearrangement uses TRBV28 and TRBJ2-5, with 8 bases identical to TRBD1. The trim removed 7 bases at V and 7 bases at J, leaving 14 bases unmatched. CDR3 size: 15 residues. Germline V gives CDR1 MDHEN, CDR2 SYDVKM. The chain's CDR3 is CASTLSGGQEGTQYF. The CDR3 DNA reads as TGTGCCAGCACCCTTTCAGGGGGCCAAGAGGGGACCCAGTACTTC.

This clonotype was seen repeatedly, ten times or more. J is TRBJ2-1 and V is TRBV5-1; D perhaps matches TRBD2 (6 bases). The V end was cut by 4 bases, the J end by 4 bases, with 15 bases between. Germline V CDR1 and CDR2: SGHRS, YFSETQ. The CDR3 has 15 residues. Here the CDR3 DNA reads TGCGCCAGCAGCCTGATGGATAGCGGTTACAATGAGCAGTTCTTC. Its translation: CASSLMDSGYNEQFF.

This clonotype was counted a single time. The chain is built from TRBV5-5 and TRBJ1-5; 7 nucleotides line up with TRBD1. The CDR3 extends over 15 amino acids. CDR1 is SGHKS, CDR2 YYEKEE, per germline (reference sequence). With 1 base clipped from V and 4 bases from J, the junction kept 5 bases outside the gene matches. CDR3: CASSLTGDGNQPQHF. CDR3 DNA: TGTGCCAGCAGCTTGACAGGGGATGGGAATCAGCCCCAGCATTTT.

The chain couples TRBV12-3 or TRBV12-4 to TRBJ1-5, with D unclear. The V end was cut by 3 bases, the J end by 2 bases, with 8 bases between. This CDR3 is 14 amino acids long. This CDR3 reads CASSFKRGNQPQHF. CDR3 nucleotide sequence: TGTGCCAGCAGTTTCAAAAGAGGCAATCAGCCCCAGCATTTT.

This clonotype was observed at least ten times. The CDR3 DNA reads TGTGCCAGCAGCGTAGGAACCAGGGGCAAGAACTATGGCTACACCTTC. Amino acids: CASSVGTRGKNYGYTF. The rearrangement joins TRBV9 to TRBJ1-2; tentative D call: TRBD1 (6 bases). This CDR3 has 16 amino acids. Germline-derived CDR1 and CDR2 are SGDLS and YYNGEE. Trimming left V 0 bases short and J 2 bases short, with 14 bases between.

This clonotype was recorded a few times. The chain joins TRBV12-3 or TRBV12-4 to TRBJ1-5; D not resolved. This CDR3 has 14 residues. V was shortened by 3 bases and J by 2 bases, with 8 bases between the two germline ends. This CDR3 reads CASSFGLGNQPQHF. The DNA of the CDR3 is TGTGCCAGCAGTTTCGGACTGGGCAATCAGCCCCAGCATTTT.

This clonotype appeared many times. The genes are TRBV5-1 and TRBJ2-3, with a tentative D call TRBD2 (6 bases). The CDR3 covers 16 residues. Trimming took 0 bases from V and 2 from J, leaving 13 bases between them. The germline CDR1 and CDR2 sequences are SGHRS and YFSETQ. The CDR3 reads CASSLAGLRDTDTQYF. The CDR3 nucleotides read TGCGCCAGCAGCTTGGCCGGACTACGGGACACAGATACGCAGTATTTT.

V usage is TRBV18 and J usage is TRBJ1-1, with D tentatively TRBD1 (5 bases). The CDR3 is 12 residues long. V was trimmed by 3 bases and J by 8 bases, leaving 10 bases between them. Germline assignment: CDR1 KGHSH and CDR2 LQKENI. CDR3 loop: CASSPAGHEAFF. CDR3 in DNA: TGTGCCAGCTCACCGGCGGGGCACGAAGCTTTCTTT.

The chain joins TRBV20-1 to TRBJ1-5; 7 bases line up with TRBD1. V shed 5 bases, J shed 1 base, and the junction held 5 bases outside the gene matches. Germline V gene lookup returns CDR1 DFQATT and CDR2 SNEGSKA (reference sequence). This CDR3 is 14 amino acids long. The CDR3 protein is CSARQGMSNQPQHF. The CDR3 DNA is TGCAGTGCTCGACAGGGTATGAGCAATCAGCCCCAGCATTTT.

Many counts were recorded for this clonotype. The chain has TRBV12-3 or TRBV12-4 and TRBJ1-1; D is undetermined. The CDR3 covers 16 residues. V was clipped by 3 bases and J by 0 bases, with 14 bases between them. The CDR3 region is CASSFLGRMMNTEAFF. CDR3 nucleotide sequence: TGTGCCAGCAGTTTTCTAGGCAGGATGATGAACACTGAAGCTTTCTTT.

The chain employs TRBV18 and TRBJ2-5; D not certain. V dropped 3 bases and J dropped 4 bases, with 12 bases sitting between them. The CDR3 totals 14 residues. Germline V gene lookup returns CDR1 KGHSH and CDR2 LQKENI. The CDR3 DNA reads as TGTGCCAGCTCACCCCTCAGCCAAGGAGAGACCCAGTACTTC. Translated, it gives CASSPLSQGETQYF.

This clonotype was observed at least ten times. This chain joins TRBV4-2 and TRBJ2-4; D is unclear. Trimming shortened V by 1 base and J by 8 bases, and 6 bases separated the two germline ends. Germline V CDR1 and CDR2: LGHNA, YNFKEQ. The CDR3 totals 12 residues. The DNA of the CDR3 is TGTGCCAGCAGCCAAGGCGATGACATTCAGTACTTC. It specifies CASSQGDDIQYF.

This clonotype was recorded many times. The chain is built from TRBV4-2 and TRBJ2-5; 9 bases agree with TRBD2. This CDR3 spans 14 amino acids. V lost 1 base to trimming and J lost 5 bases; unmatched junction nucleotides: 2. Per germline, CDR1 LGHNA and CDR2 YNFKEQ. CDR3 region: CASSQGGRDETQYF. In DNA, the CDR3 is TGTGCCAGCAGCCAAGGCGGGAGGGATGAGACCCAGTACTTC.

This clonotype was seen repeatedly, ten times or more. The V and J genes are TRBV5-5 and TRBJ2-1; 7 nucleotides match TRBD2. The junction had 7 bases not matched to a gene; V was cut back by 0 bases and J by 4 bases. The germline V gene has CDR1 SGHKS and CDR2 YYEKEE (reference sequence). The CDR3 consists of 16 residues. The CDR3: CASSLARSGAYNEQFF. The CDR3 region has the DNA TGTGCCAGCAGCTTGGCCAGGAGCGGGGCTTACAATGAGCAGTTCTTC.

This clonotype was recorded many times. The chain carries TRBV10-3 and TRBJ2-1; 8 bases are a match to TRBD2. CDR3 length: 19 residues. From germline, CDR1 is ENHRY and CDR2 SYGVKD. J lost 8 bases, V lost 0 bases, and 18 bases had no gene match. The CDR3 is CAISESYGGASGSKDEQFF. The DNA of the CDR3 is TGTGCCATCAGTGAGTCGTACGGCGGGGCCAGCGGGAGTAAGGATGAGCAGTTCTTC.

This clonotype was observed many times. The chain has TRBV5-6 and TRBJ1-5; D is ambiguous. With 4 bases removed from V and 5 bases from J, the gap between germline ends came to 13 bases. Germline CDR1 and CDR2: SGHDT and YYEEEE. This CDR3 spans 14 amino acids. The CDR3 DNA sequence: TGTGCCAGCAGCCGCTCACCTGCAGATCAGCCCCAGCATTTT. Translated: CASSRSPADQPQHF.

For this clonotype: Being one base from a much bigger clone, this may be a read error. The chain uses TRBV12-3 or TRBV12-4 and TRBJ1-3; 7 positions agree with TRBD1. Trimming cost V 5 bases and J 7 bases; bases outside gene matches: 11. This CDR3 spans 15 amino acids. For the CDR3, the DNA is TGTGCCAGCAGTGGGACAGTCTTCCCCAGGAACACCATATATTTT. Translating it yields CASSGTVFPRNTIYF.

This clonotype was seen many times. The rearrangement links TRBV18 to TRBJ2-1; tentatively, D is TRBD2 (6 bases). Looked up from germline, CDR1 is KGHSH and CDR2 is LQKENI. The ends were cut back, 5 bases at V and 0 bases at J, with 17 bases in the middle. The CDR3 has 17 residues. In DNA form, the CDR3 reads TGTGCCAGCTCAGTATCGGCTGCGGGGTTCTCCTACAATGAGCAGTTCTTC. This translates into CASSVSAAGFSYNEQFF.

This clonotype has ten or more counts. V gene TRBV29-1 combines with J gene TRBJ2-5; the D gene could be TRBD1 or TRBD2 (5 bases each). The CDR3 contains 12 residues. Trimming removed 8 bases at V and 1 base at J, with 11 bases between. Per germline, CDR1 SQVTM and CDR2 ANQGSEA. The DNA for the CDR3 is TGCAGCTGTATGGGGGTCCAAGAGACCCAGTACTTC. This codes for CSCMGVQETQYF.

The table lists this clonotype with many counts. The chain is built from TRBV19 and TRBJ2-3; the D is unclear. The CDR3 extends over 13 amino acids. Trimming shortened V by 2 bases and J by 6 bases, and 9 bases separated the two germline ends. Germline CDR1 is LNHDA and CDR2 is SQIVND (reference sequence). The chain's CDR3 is CASSIQGKDTQYF. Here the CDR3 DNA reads TGTGCCAGTAGTATACAAGGCAAGGATACGCAGTATTTT.

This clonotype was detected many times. This CDR3 reads CASIRSAGAGLREQYF. CDR3 in DNA: TGTGCCAGCATCCGAAGTGCCGGGGCTGGTTTGAGGGAGCAGTACTTC. The chain employs TRBV6-5 and TRBJ2-7; D is tentatively TRBD1 or TRBD2 (5 bases each). Trimming left V 7 bases short and J 7 bases short, with 26 bases between. The CDR3 is 16 amino acids. Germline CDR1 MNHEY, CDR2 SVGAGI.